The sample holds a few counts of the clone carrying this T cell receptor (beta chain). The antigen is not known. The data are from a study of identical twins. Study-level findings and limits: Abundant beta clonotypes from cord blood had fewer insertions, unlike memory repertoires, which showed none.

Per germline, CDR1 SGHTA and CDR2 FQGTGA. The V and J ends lost 5 bases and 3 bases, in that order; junction bases with no gene match: 7. The CDR3 is 14 amino acids. TCRdb recomputed calls from the 5' RACE reads with MiXCR, one row per CDR3 protein. This sample has 700,000 or so distinct CDR3 sequences, with around 8.3% found just once. These records were also assigned to another study, of yellow fever vaccine responses in identical twins.

The sequenced sample consisted of PBMCs. The chain joins TRBV7-3 to TRBJ2-7, with 7 bases lining up with TRBD2. This TCR was recovered from a woman aged 18-29 years in good health. CDR3 bases: TGTGCCAGCAGCCCTACACCGGGGGGCTACGAGCAGTACTTC. This translates into CASSPTPGGYEQYF.